This T cell receptor (beta chain) emerged from a study of T cell repertoires in ileal Crohn's disease. Study summary: M6 samples are neoterminal ileum biopsies from postoperative colonoscopy.

As to this clone: Its antigen is unknown.

Clones were read by immunoSEQ multiplex PCR, and TCRdb kept only the in-frame ones, dropping some. The table lists about 62,000 clones, 85% to 90% of them singletons. CDR3 length: 15 residues. V was clipped by 5 bases and J by 5 bases, with 15 bases between them. Germline lookup yields CDR1 SEHNR and CDR2 FQNEAQ (reference sequence). Broader study findings: Every patient over 26.8% clonality showed endoscopic recurrence. Active smokers at surgery had more clonal expansions than non-smokers. Postoperative endoscopy occurred within one year, median 6.9 months.

The time point denotes: neoterminal ileum biopsy at postoperative endoscopy, about 6 months after surgery. The source material was ileal tissue. The chain couples TRBV7-9 to TRBJ1-4; D is perhaps TRBD1 (6 bases). The sequence came from an adult with Crohn's disease. The CDR3 nucleotides are TGTGCCAGCAGCACAACAGGGATTTTAAATGAAAAACTGTTTTTT. It codes for CASSTTGILNEKLFF.